This T cell receptor beta chain was sequenced for a study of cytomegalovirus exposure and HLA in healthy donors. Study findings and constraints: A list of roughly 180 TCR beta chains associated with cytomegalovirus was given. In a later analysis, CMV-associated beta chains were mostly HLA-associated, it appeared. Across HLA loci, a later analysis found differing TCR association rates, with DRB1 most and HLA-C fewest.

CDR1 is MNHNY and CDR2 is SVGAGI in the germline V gene (reference sequence). Trimming removed 4 bases at V and 0 bases at J, with 13 bases between. The CDR3 is 16 amino acids. Primers included in the PCR were 60 Vbeta and 13 Jbeta primers. Data came from immunoSEQ multiplex PCR; TCRdb stores just in-frame clones and leaves some out. Of about 120,000 clones in the sample, 75% are singletons; the top ten hold 2.9%. Of note for this clone: The antigen is undetermined.

The sequenced material came from PBMCs. The chain combines TRBV6-6 with TRBJ1-5; TRBD1 might be the D (5 bases). The clonotype comes from a woman in her 40s in good health and CMV-seropositive. The CDR3 sequence: CASSLMTVNSNQPQHF. Here the CDR3 DNA reads TGTGCCAGCAGTTTGATGACAGTTAATAGCAATCAGCCCCAGCATTTT.